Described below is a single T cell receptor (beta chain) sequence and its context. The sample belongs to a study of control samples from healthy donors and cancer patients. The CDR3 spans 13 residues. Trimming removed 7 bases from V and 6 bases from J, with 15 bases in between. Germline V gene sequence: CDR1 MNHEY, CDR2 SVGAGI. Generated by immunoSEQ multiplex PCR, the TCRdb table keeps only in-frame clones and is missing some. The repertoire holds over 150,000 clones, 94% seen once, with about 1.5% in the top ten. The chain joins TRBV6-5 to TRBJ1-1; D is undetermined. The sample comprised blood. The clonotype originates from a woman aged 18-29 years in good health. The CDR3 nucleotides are TGTGCCAGCAAACTAGGTTGGAGCGCTGAAGCTTTCTTT. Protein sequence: CASKLGWSAEAFF.